The 11 T cell receptor beta chains below were found in one sample sequenced in a study of beta chain features in type 1 diabetes. The entirety of the isolated RNA underwent reverse transcription, so expressed TCRB transcripts were sequenced. The table came from immunoSEQ multiplex PCR; TCRdb's copy has only in-frame clones and leaves some out. This table has roughly 300,000 clones, approximately 14% appearing once. The sample taken for sequencing was central memory CD4+ T cells from blood. Source of these receptors: a man aged 25-45 years in good health.

The chain combines TRBV6-5 with TRBJ1-2; 9 positions agree with TRBD1. The CDR3 spans 14 residues. With 2 bases clipped from V and 7 bases from J, the junction kept 5 bases outside the gene matches. Germline CDR1 and CDR2: MNHEY and SVGAGI. The CDR3 loop is CASSYTGTGLGYTF. The CDR3 nucleotides are TGTGCCAGCAGTTACACCGGGACAGGGCTTGGCTACACCTTC.

This clone has ten or more counts. The chain couples TRBV7-9 to TRBJ2-5; D unclear. V was trimmed by 5 bases and J by 2 bases, leaving 9 bases between them. The CDR3 sequence is 13 residues long. Germline V gene sequence: CDR1 SEHNR, CDR2 FQNEAQ (reference sequence). The CDR3 protein is CASSLLMQETQYF. The CDR3 DNA follows: TGTGCCAGCAGCCTTCTTATGCAAGAGACCCAGTACTTC.

The CDR3 sequence: CAIPFLGQGGTDTQYF. CDR3 in DNA: TGTGCCATCCCATTTCTCGGACAGGGCGGCACAGATACGCAGTATTTT. J is TRBJ2-3 and V is TRBV10-3, with TRBD1 matching over 8 bases. V trimming: 8 bases; J trimming: 1 base; junction bases outside the gene matches: 11. Germline V gene lookup returns CDR1 ENHRY and CDR2 SYGVKD. This CDR3 is 16 amino acids long.

This clone has more than one count but fewer than ten. The junction shows a germline mismatch at one end, possibly a read error. The J gene is TRBJ2-3, the V gene TRBV9; 11 nucleotides match TRBD2. This CDR3 region has 16 residues. Germline CDR1 reads SGDLS; CDR2 reads YYNGEE. The CDR3 DNA sequence: TGTGCCAGCAGCGTCTCCGGGACTAGCGGCACGGATACGCAGTATTTT. This sequence encodes CASSVSGTSGTDTQYF.

This clone was counted ten times or more. The chain couples TRBV14 to TRBJ2-1, with TRBD2 identical over 9 bases. There are 13 residues in the CDR3. Germline CDR1 and CDR2: SGHDN and FVKESK. The V and J ends lost 10 bases and 4 bases, in that order; junction bases with no gene match: 5. The CDR3 coding sequence is TGTGCCACCCAGACTAGCGGATACAATGAGCAGTTCTTC. Encoded protein: CATQTSGYNEQFF.

V gene TRBV2 combines with J gene TRBJ2-2; TRBD2 matches 9 bases. V shed 2 bases and J 5 bases; nucleotides not matched to a gene: 3. From germline, CDR1 is SNHLY and CDR2 FYNNEI. This CDR3 comprises 15 residues. CDR3 loop: CASSEISGGTGELFF. In DNA, the CDR3 is TGTGCCAGCAGTGAAATTAGCGGGGGAACCGGGGAGCTGTTTTTT.

This clone was counted only a few times. The rearrangement joins TRBV7-2 to TRBJ1-6, with 8 bases fitting TRBD1. With V trimmed by 6 bases and J by 10 bases, 14 bases remained unmatched. CDR1 and CDR2 from the germline V gene are SGHTA and FQGNSA. There are 16 residues in the CDR3. The CDR3: CASRHDRGGVRSPLHF. CDR3 bases: TGTGCCAGCAGACATGACAGGGGCGGGGTTAGATCACCCCTCCACTTT.

The V gene is TRBV4-1, the J gene TRBJ2-1; tentatively, D is TRBD1 or TRBD2 (5 bases each). The V end was cut by 2 bases, the J end by 6 bases, with 8 bases between. The length of the CDR3 is 13 residues. CDR1 MGHRA and CDR2 YSYEKL come from the germline V gene. CDR3 sequence reads: CASSQKGTNEQFF. The CDR3 coding sequence is TGCGCCAGCAGCCAAAAGGGGACCAATGAGCAGTTCTTC.

The rearrangement uses TRBV6-1 and TRBJ1-2; tentative D call: TRBD1 (5 bases). The CDR3 length is 14 residues. Looked up from germline, CDR1 is MNHNS and CDR2 is SASEGT. V gave up 6 bases and J gave up 3 bases, with 14 bases separating them. CDR3 sequence: CASRPTTEYYGYTF. CDR3 nucleotides: TGTGCCAGCAGACCCACGACAGAATACTATGGCTACACCTTC.

In its sample, this clone was seen a few times. The chain couples TRBV7-6 to TRBJ2-1; D unresolved. The V end lost 2 bases, the J end lost 7 bases, and 3 bases lay between the germline ends. This CDR3 is 11 amino acids long. Germline V gene lookup returns CDR1 SGHVS and CDR2 FNYEAQ. CDR3 bases: TGTGCCAGCAGCTTATCAAATGAGCAGTTCTTC. Translating gives CASSLSNEQFF.

The chain recombines TRBV7-2 with TRBJ2-7; 9 bases match TRBD1. The CDR3 extends over 13 amino acids. Per the germline V gene, CDR1 is SGHTA and CDR2 is FQGNSA. The CDR3 sequence: CATDRGTGIAQYF. As DNA, the CDR3 is TGTGCTACGGACCGCGGGACAGGGATCGCGCAGTACTTC.